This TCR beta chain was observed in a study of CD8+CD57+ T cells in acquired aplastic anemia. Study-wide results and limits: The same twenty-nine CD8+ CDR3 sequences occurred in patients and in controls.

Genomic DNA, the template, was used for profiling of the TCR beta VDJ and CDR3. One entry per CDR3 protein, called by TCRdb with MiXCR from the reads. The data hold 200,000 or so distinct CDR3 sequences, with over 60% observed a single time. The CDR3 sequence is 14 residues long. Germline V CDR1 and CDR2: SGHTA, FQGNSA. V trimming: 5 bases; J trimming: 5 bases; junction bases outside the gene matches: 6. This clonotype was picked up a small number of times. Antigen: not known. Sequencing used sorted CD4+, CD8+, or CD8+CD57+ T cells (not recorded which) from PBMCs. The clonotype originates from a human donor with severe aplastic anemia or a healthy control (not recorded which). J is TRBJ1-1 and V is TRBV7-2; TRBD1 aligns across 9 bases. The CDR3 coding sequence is TGTGCCAGCAGCCATAGACAGGGGGGTACTGAAGCTTTCTTT. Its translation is CASSHRQGGTEAFF.